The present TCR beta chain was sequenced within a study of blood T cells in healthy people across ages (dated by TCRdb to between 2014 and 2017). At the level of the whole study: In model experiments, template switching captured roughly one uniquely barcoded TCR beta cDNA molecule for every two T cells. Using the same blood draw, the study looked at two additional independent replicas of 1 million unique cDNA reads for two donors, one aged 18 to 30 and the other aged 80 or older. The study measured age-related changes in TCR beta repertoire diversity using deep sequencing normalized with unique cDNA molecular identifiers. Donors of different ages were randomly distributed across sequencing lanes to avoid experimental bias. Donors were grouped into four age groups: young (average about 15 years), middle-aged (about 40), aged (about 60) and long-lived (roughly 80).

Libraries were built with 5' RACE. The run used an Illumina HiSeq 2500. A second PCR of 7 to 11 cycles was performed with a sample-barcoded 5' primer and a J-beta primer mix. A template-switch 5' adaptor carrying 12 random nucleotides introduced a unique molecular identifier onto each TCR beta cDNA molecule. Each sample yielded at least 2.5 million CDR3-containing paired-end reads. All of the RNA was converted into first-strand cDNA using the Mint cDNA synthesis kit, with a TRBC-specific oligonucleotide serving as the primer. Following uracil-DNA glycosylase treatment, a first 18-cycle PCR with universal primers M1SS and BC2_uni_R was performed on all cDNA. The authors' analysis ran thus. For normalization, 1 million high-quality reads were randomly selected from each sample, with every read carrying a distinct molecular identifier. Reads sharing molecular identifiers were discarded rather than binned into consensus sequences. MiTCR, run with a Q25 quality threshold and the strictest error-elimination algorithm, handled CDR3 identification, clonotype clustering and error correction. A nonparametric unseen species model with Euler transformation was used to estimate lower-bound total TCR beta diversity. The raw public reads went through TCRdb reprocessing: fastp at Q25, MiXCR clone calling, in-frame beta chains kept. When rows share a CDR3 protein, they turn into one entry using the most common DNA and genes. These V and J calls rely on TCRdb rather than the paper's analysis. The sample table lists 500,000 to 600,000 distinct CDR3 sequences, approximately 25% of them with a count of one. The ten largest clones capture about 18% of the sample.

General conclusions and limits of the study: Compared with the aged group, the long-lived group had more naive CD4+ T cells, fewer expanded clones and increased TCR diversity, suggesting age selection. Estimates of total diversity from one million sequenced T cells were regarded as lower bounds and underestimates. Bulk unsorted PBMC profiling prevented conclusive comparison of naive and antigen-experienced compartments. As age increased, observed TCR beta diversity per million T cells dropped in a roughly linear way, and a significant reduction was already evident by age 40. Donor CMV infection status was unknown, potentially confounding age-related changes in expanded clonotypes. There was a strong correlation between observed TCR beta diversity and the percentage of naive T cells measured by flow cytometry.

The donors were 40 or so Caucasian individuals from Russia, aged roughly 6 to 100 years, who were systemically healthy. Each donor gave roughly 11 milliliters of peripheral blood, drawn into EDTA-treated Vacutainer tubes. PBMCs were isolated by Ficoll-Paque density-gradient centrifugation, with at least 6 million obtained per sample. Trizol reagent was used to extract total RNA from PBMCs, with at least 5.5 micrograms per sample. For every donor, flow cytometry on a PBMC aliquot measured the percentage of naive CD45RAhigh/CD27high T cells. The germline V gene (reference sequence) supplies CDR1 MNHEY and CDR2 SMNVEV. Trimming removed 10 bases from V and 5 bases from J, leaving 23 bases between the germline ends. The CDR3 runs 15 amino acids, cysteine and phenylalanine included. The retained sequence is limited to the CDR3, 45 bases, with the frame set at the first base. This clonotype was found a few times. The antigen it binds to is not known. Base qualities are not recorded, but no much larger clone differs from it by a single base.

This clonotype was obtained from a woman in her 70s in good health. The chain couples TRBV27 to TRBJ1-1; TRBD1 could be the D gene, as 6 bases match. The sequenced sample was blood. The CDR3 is CATRATGAVGTEAFF. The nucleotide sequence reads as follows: TGTGCCACCCGCGCGACGGGGGCTGTAGGGACTGAAGCTTTCTTT.